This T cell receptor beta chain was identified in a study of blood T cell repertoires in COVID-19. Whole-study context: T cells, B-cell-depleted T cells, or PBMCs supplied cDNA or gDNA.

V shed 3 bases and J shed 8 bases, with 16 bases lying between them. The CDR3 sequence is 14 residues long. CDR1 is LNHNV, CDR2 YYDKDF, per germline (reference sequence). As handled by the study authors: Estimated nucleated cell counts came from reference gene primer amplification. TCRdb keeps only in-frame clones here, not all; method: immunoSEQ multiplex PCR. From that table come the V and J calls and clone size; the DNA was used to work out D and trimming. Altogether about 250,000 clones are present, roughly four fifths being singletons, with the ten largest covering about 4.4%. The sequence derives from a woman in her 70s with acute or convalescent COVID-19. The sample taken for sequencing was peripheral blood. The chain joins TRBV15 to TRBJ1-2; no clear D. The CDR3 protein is CATSSTTWERGYTF. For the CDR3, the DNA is TGTGCCACCAGCAGCACAACATGGGAGAGGGGCTACACCTTC.